This entry concerns a single TCR beta chain. The data derive from a study of CD8 T cells in Susac syndrome. Trimming shortened V by 5 bases and J by 2 bases, and 13 bases separated the two germline ends. CDR1 is MDHEN and CDR2 is SYDVKM in the germline V gene. The CDR3 spans 14 residues. With random hexamers, about 0.5 to 1 ug RNA was reverse transcribed. TCRdb redid the calling of the immunoSEQ multiplex PCR reads with MiXCR, one entry per CDR3 protein. The sample records more than 65,000 distinct CDR3 sequences, about 94% being singletons. This TCR was sampled from a human donor with multiple sclerosis. What was sequenced was CD8+ T cells from PBMCs. This sequence joins TRBV28 and TRBJ2-7; tentatively, D is TRBD1 (5 bases). The CDR3, as DNA: TGTGCCAGCAGTCCCCCACAGGATCCCTACGAGCAGTACTTC. This translates into CASSPPQDPYEQYF.